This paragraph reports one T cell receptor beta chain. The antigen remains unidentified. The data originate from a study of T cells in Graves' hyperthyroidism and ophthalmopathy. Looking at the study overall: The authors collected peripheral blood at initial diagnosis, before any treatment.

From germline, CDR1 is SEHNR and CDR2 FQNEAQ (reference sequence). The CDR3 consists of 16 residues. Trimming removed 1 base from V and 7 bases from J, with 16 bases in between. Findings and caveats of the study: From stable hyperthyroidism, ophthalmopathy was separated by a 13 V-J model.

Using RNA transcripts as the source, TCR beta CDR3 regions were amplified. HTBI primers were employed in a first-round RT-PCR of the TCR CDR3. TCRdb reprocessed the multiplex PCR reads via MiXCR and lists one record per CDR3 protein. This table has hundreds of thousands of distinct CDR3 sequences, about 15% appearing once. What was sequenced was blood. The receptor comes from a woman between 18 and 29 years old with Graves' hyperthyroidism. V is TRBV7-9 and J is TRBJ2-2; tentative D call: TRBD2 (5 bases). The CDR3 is CASSLVREHSHGELFF. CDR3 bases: TGTGCCAGCAGCTTAGTAAGGGAGCATTCCCACGGGGAGCTGTTTTTT.